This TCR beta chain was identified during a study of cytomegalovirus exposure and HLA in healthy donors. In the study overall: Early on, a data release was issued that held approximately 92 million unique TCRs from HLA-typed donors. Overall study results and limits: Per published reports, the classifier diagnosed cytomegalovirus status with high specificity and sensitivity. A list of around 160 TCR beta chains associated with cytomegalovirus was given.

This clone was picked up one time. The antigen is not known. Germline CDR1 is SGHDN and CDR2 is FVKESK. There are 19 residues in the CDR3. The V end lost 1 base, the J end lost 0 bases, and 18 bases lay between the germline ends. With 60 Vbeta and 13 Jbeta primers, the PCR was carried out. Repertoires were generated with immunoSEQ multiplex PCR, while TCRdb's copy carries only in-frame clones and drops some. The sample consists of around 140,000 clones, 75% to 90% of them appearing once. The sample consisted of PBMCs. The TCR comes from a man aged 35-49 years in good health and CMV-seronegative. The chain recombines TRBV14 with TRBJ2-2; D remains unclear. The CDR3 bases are TGTGCCAGCAGCCAAGTAGTTAGACTCTCCCCCGCGAACACCGGGGAGCTGTTTTTT. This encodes CASSQVVRLSPANTGELFF.